What follows are 5 T cell receptor beta chains derived from one specimen sequenced in a study of cytomegalovirus exposure and HLA in healthy donors. With 60 Vbeta and 13 Jbeta primers, the PCR was carried out. Some clones are missing from TCRdb's copy, which holds only in-frame ones; the method was immunoSEQ multiplex PCR. The table includes 110,000 or so clones, over 70% detected once. Sequences were obtained from PBMCs. All receptors come from a woman in her thirties or forties in good health and CMV-seropositive.

J is TRBJ2-1 and V is TRBV4-2; possible D gene TRBD2, 5 bases. Germline V lookup: CDR1 LGHNA, CDR2 YNFKEQ. Deletions cut 3 bases from V and 0 bases from J, with 15 bases between. The CDR3 runs to 17 residues. The CDR3 sequence: CASSHPGGPSSYNEQFF. The CDR3, as DNA: TGTGCCAGCAGCCATCCCGGAGGACCCAGCTCCTACAATGAGCAGTTCTTC.

The rearrangement links TRBV5-1 to TRBJ2-4, with D possibly TRBD2 on 5 matching bases. V was shortened by 7 bases and J by 0 bases, with 14 bases between the two germline ends. Germline V CDR1 and CDR2: SGHRS, YFSETQ. This CDR3 has 15 residues. The CDR3 is CASSPPGIAKNIQYF. DNA of the CDR3: TGCGCCAGCTCCCCTCCGGGGATAGCCAAAAACATTCAGTACTTC. The full variable domain, in which reference TRBV5-1 and TRBJ2-4 provide the parts outside the CDR3, is KAGVTQTPRYLIKTRGQQVTLSCSPISGHRSVSWYQQTPGQGLQFLFEYFSETQRNKGNFPGRFSGRQFSNSRSEMNVSTLELGDSALYLCASSPPGIAKNIQYFGAGTRLSVL.

The V call is TRBV7-8, the J call TRBJ2-3, with 8 bases that match TRBD2. This CDR3 contains 16 residues. Germline loops: CDR1 SGHVS, CDR2 FQNEAQ. Trimming took 7 bases from V and 0 from J; bases not matched to a gene: 9. The CDR3 sequence is CASTELAGPSTDTQYF. The CDR3 nucleotides are TGTGCCAGCACCGAGTTAGCGGGACCCAGCACAGATACGCAGTATTTT.

The CDR3 is CSVQGDGNQPQHF. The CDR3 bases are TGCAGCGTCCAGGGGGACGGCAATCAGCCCCAGCATTTT. The genes are TRBV29-1 and TRBJ1-5; 7 bases match TRBD1. The CDR3 has 13 residues. V lost 6 bases to trimming and J lost 2 bases; unmatched junction nucleotides: 4. The V gene's germline CDR1 is SQVTM and CDR2 ANQGSEA.

This chain connects TRBV5-6 to TRBJ2-3, with a weak D call TRBD1 (5 bases). There are 15 residues in the CDR3. The V end was cut by 0 bases, the J end by 7 bases, with 15 bases between. CDR1 and CDR2 (germline): SGHDT, YYEEEE. CDR3 coding DNA: TGTGCCAGCAGCTTGGTGGTCAGGGTAGCACATACGCAGTATTTT. Encoded protein: CASSLVVRVAHTQYF.